The 27 T cell receptor beta chains in this list originate from one sample, sequenced in a study of cytomegalovirus exposure and HLA in healthy donors. The PCR contained 60 Vbeta and 13 Jbeta primers. Libraries were prepared by immunoSEQ multiplex PCR; TCRdb keeps only in-frame clonotypes and omits some of them. The repertoire has some 150,000 clones, roughly 85% of them found once; the top ten carry 0.7% to 1%. Sequenced sample: PBMCs. The receptors originated from a woman aged 30 to 39 in good health and CMV-seronegative.

The chain uses TRBV6-1 and TRBJ1-3; tentatively, D is TRBD1 (6 bases). In germline, CDR1 is MNHNS, CDR2 SASEGT. The CDR3 has 16 amino acids. V was cut by 10 bases and J by 0 bases, with 19 bases left in between. In nucleotides, the CDR3 is TGTGCCACCCGTGACAGGCTTAGTACCTCTGGAAACACCATATATTTT. Amino acids: CATRDRLSTSGNTIYF.

The CDR3 DNA is TGTGCCAGCAGCGTAGAGATACGGGGCGCAGGGGACTACAATGAGCAGTTCTTC. It codes for CASSVEIRGAGDYNEQFF. This chain uses TRBV9 with TRBJ2-1, with a weak D call TRBD1 (6 bases). The CDR3 consists of 18 residues. Looked up from germline, CDR1 is SGDLS and CDR2 is YYNGEE. Deletions cut 0 bases from V and 3 bases from J, with 19 bases between. The entire variable domain, with the rest obtained from reference TRBV9 and TRBJ2-1, is as follows: DSGVTQTPKHLITATGQRVTLRCSPRSGDLSVYWYQQSLDQGLQFLIQYYNGEERAKGNILERFSAQQFPDLHSELNLSSLELGDSALYFCASSVEIRGAGDYNEQFFGPGTRLTVL.

The V call is TRBV2, the J call TRBJ2-3, with D possibly matching TRBD2 (5 bases). Trimming stripped 2 bases from V and 0 bases from J, with 18 bases between. Germline CDR1 SNHLY, CDR2 FYNNEI. The CDR3 sequence is 18 residues long. CDR3 bases: TGTGCCAGCAGTGAAATACCGGTTGTTCTAGCTAGCACAGATACGCAGTATTTT. Translating gives CASSEIPVVLASTDTQYF. The full variable domain, with the rest looked up from reference TRBV2 and TRBJ2-3, is EPEVTQTPSHQVTQMGQEVILRCVPISNHLYFYWYRQILGQKVEFLVSFYNNEISEKSEIFDDQFSVERPDGSNFTLKIRSTKLEDSAMYFCASSEIPVVLASTDTQYFGPGTRLTVL.

This chain uses TRBV15 with TRBJ2-3; 9 positions agree with TRBD1. This CDR3 is 16 amino acids long. V lost 2 bases and J lost 2; bases outside the gene matches: 5. Per the germline V gene, CDR1 is LNHNV and CDR2 is YYDKDF (reference sequence). CDR3 DNA: TGTGCCACCAGCAGAACCACAGGGGGCACCACAGATACGCAGTATTTT. The encoded protein is CATSRTTGGTTDTQYF.

The CDR3 nucleotides read TGTGCCAGCACAGGGGCCGGAGGTGGCTACACCTTC. Translation: CASTGAGGGYTF. The chain couples TRBV19 to TRBJ1-2, with 7 bases identical to TRBD1. The V and J ends lost 9 bases and 7 bases, in that order; junction bases with no gene match: 8. Germline CDR1 reads LNHDA; CDR2 reads SQIVND (reference sequence). This CDR3 region has 12 residues.

The chain employs TRBV10-1 and TRBJ1-2; unclear D gene. V lost 5 bases to trimming and J lost 4 bases, with 26 bases between them. Germline V lookup: CDR1 WNHNN, CDR2 SYGVQD (reference sequence). This CDR3 has 18 residues. The DNA of the CDR3 is TGCGCCAGCAGTCCCTTCCCCCGAGGGAGGCGCGGCGGCTATGGCTACACCTTC. It specifies CASSPFPRGRRGGYGYTF.

This chain uses TRBV28 with TRBJ1-2, with D hard to call. The V and J ends lost 5 bases and 13 bases respectively, with 17 bases between them. CDR1 and CDR2 from the germline V gene are MDHEN and SYDVKM. The CDR3 sequence is 12 residues long. The CDR3 sequence is CASSPLDAGLTF. Here the CDR3 DNA reads TGTGCCAGCAGTCCCCTCGACGCTGGGCTCACCTTC.

The chain joins TRBV27 to TRBJ2-7; 8 bases agree with TRBD2. V lost 4 bases to trimming and J lost 2 bases; unmatched junction nucleotides: 7. Per the germline V gene, CDR1 is MNHEY and CDR2 is SMNVEV (reference sequence). This CDR3 comprises 15 residues. The CDR3 region is CASSSLSGGPYEQYF. For the CDR3, the DNA is TGTGCCAGCAGTTCCCTTTCGGGAGGGCCCTACGAGCAGTACTTC.

The rearrangement uses TRBV27 and TRBJ1-5; 7 nucleotides align to TRBD1. Germline V gene lookup returns CDR1 MNHEY and CDR2 SMNVEV (reference sequence). The CDR3 consists of 14 residues. V trimming: 10 bases; J trimming: 5 bases; junction bases outside the gene matches: 11. The chain's CDR3 is CATYQKDRDQPQHF. CDR3 coding DNA: TGTGCCACCTACCAAAAAGACAGGGATCAGCCCCAGCATTTT.

V usage is TRBV7-9 and J usage is TRBJ2-1; 8 bases match TRBD2. The J segment lost 9 bases and the V segment lost 5 bases, leaving 9 bases of the junction unmatched. Germline lookup yields CDR1 SEHNR and CDR2 FQNEAQ (reference sequence). CDR3 length: 14 residues. The CDR3 reads CASSLSGSPIEQFF. The CDR3 DNA sequence: TGTGCCAGCAGCCTCAGCGGGAGTCCAATTGAGCAGTTCTTC. The whole variable domain, remainder taken from reference TRBV7-9 and TRBJ2-1, is DTGVSQNPRHKITKRGQNVTFRCDPISEHNRLYWYRQTLGQGPEFLTYFQNEAQLEKSRLLSDRFSAERPKGSFSTLEIQRTEQGDSAMYLCASSLSGSPIEQFFGPGTRLTVL.

This chain links TRBV16 with TRBJ1-2, with D possibly TRBD1 on 6 matching bases. This CDR3 is 16 amino acids long. Between the trimmed V and J ends, which lost 0 bases and 5 bases, there was a span of 16 bases. Per germline, CDR1 KGHSY and CDR2 FQNENV. The CDR3 nucleotides read TGTGCCAGCAGCCAATCGCCCACAGGGTGGGGGTATGGCTACACCTTC. It translates to CASSQSPTGWGYGYTF.

J is TRBJ2-4 and V is TRBV27; D is ambiguous. Germline CDR1 MNHEY, CDR2 SMNVEV (reference sequence). The CDR3 is made up of 15 amino acids. Trimming took off 4 bases at V and 0 bases at J, with 10 bases between the two ends. This CDR3 is CASSSGEAAKNIQYF. The CDR3 DNA reads as TGTGCCAGCAGTTCCGGAGAGGCAGCCAAAAACATTCAGTACTTC.

This chain connects TRBV6-5 to TRBJ1-2; TRBD1 matches 8 bases. The V gene end was trimmed by 6 bases and the J gene end by 4 bases; junction bases not matched to a gene: 10. Looked up from germline, CDR1 is MNHEY and CDR2 is SVGAGI. This CDR3 has 15 residues. CDR3 residues: CASSPMTGDPYGYTF. The CDR3 DNA reads TGTGCCAGCAGCCCTATGACAGGGGACCCCTATGGCTACACCTTC.

The chain employs TRBV7-9 and TRBJ2-1; 9 bases line up with TRBD2. This CDR3 has 18 amino acids. Trimming cost V 2 bases and J 9 bases; bases outside gene matches: 17. Germline CDR1 is SEHNR and CDR2 is FQNEAQ (reference sequence). The CDR3 protein is CASSLPPRLAGIVGEQFF. The CDR3 region has the DNA TGTGCCAGCAGCTTACCTCCTCGTCTAGCGGGAATCGTGGGTGAGCAGTTCTTC.

The chain uses TRBV7-2 and TRBJ2-1; 9 bases map to TRBD1. There are 12 residues in the CDR3. The J segment lost 8 bases and the V segment lost 5 bases, leaving 1 base of the junction unmatched. CDR1 and CDR2 (germline): SGHTA, FQGNSA. DNA of the CDR3: TGTGCCAGCAGCGGACAGGGGTATGAGCAGTTCTTC. Protein: CASSGQGYEQFF.

The chain has TRBV29-1 and TRBJ1-5, with a tentative D call TRBD1 (6 bases). Germline V CDR1 and CDR2: SQVTM, ANQGSEA. This CDR3 comprises 13 residues. V was clipped by 6 bases and J by 4 bases, with 13 bases between them. CDR3 DNA: TGCAGCGTAGCCGGGACACCTAATCAGCCCCAGCATTTT. Its protein is CSVAGTPNQPQHF.

The rearrangement links TRBV10-2 to TRBJ2-5; TRBD2 matches at 11 bases. V lost 7 bases and J lost 5; bases outside the gene matches: 9. This CDR3 has 15 residues. The germline V gene has CDR1 WSHSY and CDR2 SAAADI. CDR3 protein: CASKRVAGGHETQYF. The CDR3 bases are TGCGCCAGCAAACGCGTAGCGGGGGGGCACGAGACCCAGTACTTC.

A few counts support this clone. The gene calls are TRBV5-1 and TRBJ2-5; 14 bases fit TRBD2. The V and J ends lost 0 bases and 5 bases, in that order; junction bases with no gene match: 0. The length of the CDR3 is 15 residues. Per the germline V gene, CDR1 is SGHRS and CDR2 is YFSETQ. CDR3 loop: CASSLGTSGGETQYF. The CDR3 DNA sequence: TGCGCCAGCAGCTTGGGGACTAGCGGGGGGGAGACCCAGTACTTC.

This rearrangement joins TRBV28 to TRBJ2-2; 16 positions agree with TRBD2. The length of the CDR3 is 18 residues. Germline V CDR1 and CDR2: MDHEN, SYDVKM. V lost 6 bases to trimming and J lost 7 bases; unmatched junction nucleotides: 11. The CDR3 DNA sequence: TGTGCCAGCAGCCTGGGGACTAGCGGGAGGGCCGGGGGCGGGGAGCTGTTTTTT. It translates to CASSLGTSGRAGGGELFF.

The chain couples TRBV6-1 to TRBJ1-2; possible D gene TRBD1, 5 bases. V was pared by 3 bases and J by 2 bases, with 13 bases between. The CDR3 extends over 15 amino acids. Germline CDR1 and CDR2: MNHNS and SASEGT. In nucleotides, the CDR3 is TGTGCCAGCAGTGAGCCCTCGGGGGTAAACTATGGCTACACCTTC. It specifies CASSEPSGVNYGYTF.

The chain uses TRBV14 and TRBJ2-1; TRBD2 matches at 14 bases. V was clipped by 7 bases and J by 8 bases; unmatched bases: 10. This CDR3 comprises 16 residues. The V gene's germline CDR1 is SGHDN and CDR2 FVKESK. CDR3 protein: CASTRRGLAGDDEQFF. Written as DNA, the CDR3 is TGTGCCAGCACCCGCAGGGGACTAGCGGGAGACGATGAGCAGTTCTTC.

The chain combines TRBV27 with TRBJ2-7, with TRBD2 matching over 7 bases. J lost 0 bases, V lost 0 bases, and 11 bases had no gene match. The CDR3 has 18 amino acids. Per germline, CDR1 MNHEY and CDR2 SMNVEV (reference sequence). The CDR3 loop is CASSLSRAAGGSSYEQYF. CDR3 bases: TGTGCCAGCAGTTTATCACGGGCCGCGGGCGGGAGCTCCTACGAGCAGTACTTC.

V is TRBV11-3 and J is TRBJ2-3; 13 bases fit TRBD2. Trimming cost V 5 bases and J 3 bases; bases outside gene matches: 2. The CDR3 runs to 15 residues. Germline CDR1 is SGHNT and CDR2 is YENEEA. CDR3 nucleotides: TGTGCCAGCAGCCCGGGACTAGCGGGAACAGATACGCAGTATTTT. Residues: CASSPGLAGTDTQYF.

V is TRBV15 and J is TRBJ2-1, with D possibly being TRBD2 (6 bases). Between the trimmed V and J ends, which lost 6 bases and 7 bases, there was a span of 16 bases. From germline, CDR1 is LNHNV and CDR2 YYDKDF (reference sequence). CDR3 length: 14 amino acids. In DNA, the CDR3 is TGTGCCACCAGAGGAGAGGAGGGTCGGAATGAGCAGTTCTTC. Residues: CATRGEEGRNEQFF.

In its sample, this clone was seen a few times. Other DNA sequences within the sample encode an identical CDR3. This chain links TRBV6-5 with TRBJ2-6; no clear D gene. The germline V gene has CDR1 MNHEY and CDR2 SVGAGI. This CDR3 spans 14 amino acids. The ends were cut back, 0 bases at V and 4 bases at J, with 4 bases in the middle. The CDR3 DNA is TGTGCCAGCAGTTACTCGACAGGGGCCAACGTCCTGACTTTC. Protein sequence: CASSYSTGANVLTF.

The J gene is TRBJ2-3, the V gene TRBV9; the match to TRBD2 covers 14 bases. The germline V gene encodes CDR1 SGDLS and CDR2 YYNGEE. The CDR3 totals 20 residues. Unmatched junction bases numbered 11, after V lost 2 bases and J lost 0 bases. DNA for the CDR3: TGTGCCAGCAGCGTCGCAAAACCGGGACTAGCGGGAGAGAGCACAGATACGCAGTATTTT. This sequence encodes CASSVAKPGLAGESTDTQYF.

The chain couples TRBV5-1 to TRBJ1-2; D gene unclear. Per germline, CDR1 SGHRS and CDR2 YFSETQ. Trimming removed 0 bases from V and 8 bases from J, with 20 bases in between. CDR3 size: 16 residues. The CDR3 loop reads CASSLESALSSGGYTF. In nucleotides, the CDR3 is TGCGCCAGCAGCTTGGAATCCGCCCTCTCATCGGGAGGCTACACCTTC.